One and the same sample provided the 24 T cell receptor beta chains below, sequenced in a study of T cell responses to AZD1222 COVID-19 vaccine. Produced via immunoSEQ multiplex PCR; TCRdb's table is partial and in-frame only. The sample lists roughly 140,000 clones; 85% to 95% were seen once. Specimen: peripheral blood, collected on day 0 of AZD1222 vaccination. These TCRs come from an adult in good health.

The chain has TRBV27 and TRBJ2-6; maybe TRBD1 (5 bases). The ends were cut back, 8 bases at V and 0 bases at J, with 17 bases in the middle. There are 17 residues in the CDR3. The V gene's germline CDR1 is MNHEY and CDR2 SMNVEV (reference sequence). DNA of the CDR3: TGTGCCAGCGGCCCCCACGCGACAGCCTCTGGGGCCAACGTCCTGACTTTC. Protein: CASGPHATASGANVLTF.

The genes are TRBV7-2 and TRBJ2-2; 9 bases line up with TRBD2. The CDR3 runs 16 residues. V was pared by 4 bases and J by 2 bases, with 5 bases of the junction left unmatched. Germline values: CDR1 SGHTA, CDR2 FQGNSA. CDR3 amino acids: CASSSLAGVNTGELFF. Here the CDR3 DNA reads TGTGCCAGCAGCTCCTTAGCGGGGGTCAACACCGGGGAGCTGTTTTTT.

The chain joins TRBV19 to TRBJ1-5; TRBD1 matches 7 bases. V lost 6 bases to trimming and J lost 5 bases; unmatched junction nucleotides: 4. The CDR3 totals 13 residues. CDR1 LNHDA and CDR2 SQIVND come from the germline V gene (reference sequence). This CDR3 reads CASSDRDHQPQHF. The CDR3 DNA reads as TGTGCCAGTAGCGACAGGGACCATCAGCCCCAGCATTTT.

The J gene is TRBJ1-1, the V gene TRBV5-1; the D is unclear. V lost 3 bases and J 4 bases, leaving 13 bases between the germline ends. This CDR3 contains 14 residues. Germline V lookup: CDR1 SGHRS, CDR2 YFSETQ. For the CDR3, the DNA is TGCGCCAGCAGCTCCTCGACCTGGGGCACTGAAGCTTTCTTT. It yields the protein CASSSSTWGTEAFF.

This chain uses TRBV5-1 with TRBJ2-1; 14 bases map to TRBD2. The length of the CDR3 is 16 residues. Germline CDR1 SGHRS, CDR2 YFSETQ. V shed 2 bases, J shed 7 bases, and the junction held 5 bases outside the gene matches. The CDR3 nucleotides are TGCGCCAGCAGCTTAGGGACTAGCGGGGGTCAGAATGAGCAGTTCTTC. Protein sequence: CASSLGTSGGQNEQFF.

This clone was counted a single time. CDR3 DNA sequence: TGTGCCAGTAGTAGGGAAGGAGCCAAGACCCAGTACTTC. Residues: CASSREGAKTQYF. This chain connects TRBV19 to TRBJ2-5, with unresolved D. This CDR3 has 13 amino acids. Trimming took 4 bases from V and 6 from J, leaving 12 bases between them. Germline CDR1 reads LNHDA; CDR2 reads SQIVND (reference sequence).

The chain employs TRBV19 and TRBJ1-1, with TRBD1 matching over 9 bases. The germline gives CDR1 LNHDA, CDR2 SQIVND (reference sequence). The CDR3 contains 14 residues. The trim removed 3 bases at V and 5 bases at J, leaving 4 bases unmatched. The DNA for the CDR3 is TGTGCCAGTAGTATCGGACAGGGGACGACTGAAGCTTTCTTT. It yields the protein CASSIGQGTTEAFF.

V gene TRBV13 combines with J gene TRBJ2-1, with D possibly TRBD1 on 6 matching bases. The ends were cut back, 4 bases at V and 6 bases at J, with 10 bases in the middle. Germline V gives CDR1 PRHDT, CDR2 FYEKMQ (reference sequence). The CDR3 runs 13 residues. Written as DNA, the CDR3 is TGTGCCAGCAGCTCCCTAGGGGGCAATGAGCAGTTCTTC. This sequence encodes CASSSLGGNEQFF.

This chain links TRBV19 with TRBJ2-1, with D perhaps TRBD2 (5 bases). This CDR3 is built from 15 residues. Germline V gene data show CDR1 as LNHDA and CDR2 as SQIVND (reference sequence). Between the trimmed V and J ends, which lost 4 bases and 0 bases, there was a span of 10 bases. CDR3 coding DNA: TGTGCCAGTAGTACTAGCTCCTCCTCCTACAATGAGCAGTTCTTC. Protein product: CASSTSSSSYNEQFF.

Worth noting for this clone: Other DNA sequences in the same sample also yield this CDR3. In DNA form, the CDR3 reads TGTGCCACCAGCAGAGATGTAAGGCCCGGACTAGCGGGAGATCAGCAGTTCTTC. Residues: CATSRDVRPGLAGDQQFF. The gene calls are TRBV15 and TRBJ2-1; TRBD2 aligns across 13 bases. The CDR3 totals 18 residues. Germline trimming cut 0 bases from V and 11 bases from J; bases unmatched to any gene: 13. CDR1 and CDR2 from the germline V gene are LNHNV and YYDKDF (reference sequence).

The chain links TRBV6-6 to TRBJ1-4, with 8 bases lining up with TRBD1. Trimming took 2 bases from V and 7 from J; bases not matched to a gene: 6. This CDR3 has 15 amino acids. Germline V gives CDR1 MNHNY, CDR2 SVGAGI (reference sequence). The CDR3 sequence is CASSYPDRGSEKLFF. The CDR3 nucleotides read TGTGCCAGCAGTTACCCCGACAGGGGTAGTGAAAAACTGTTTTTT.

J is TRBJ1-3 and V is TRBV29-1; D gene unclear. The CDR3 runs to 13 residues. V lost 7 bases, J lost 0 bases, and 10 bases lay in between. Germline V gene data show CDR1 as SQVTM and CDR2 as ANQGSEA. The CDR3: CSAPDLSGNTIYF. CDR3 sequence (DNA): TGCAGCGCGCCTGACCTCTCTGGAAACACCATATATTTT. Full variable domain (remainder filled in from reference TRBV29-1 and TRBJ1-3): SAVISQKPSRDICQRGTSLTIQCQVDSQVTMMFWYRQQPGQSLTLIATANQGSEATYESGFVIDKFPISRPNLTFSTLTVSNMSPEDSSIYLCSAPDLSGNTIYFGEGSWLTVV.

This chain uses TRBV14 with TRBJ1-1, with D maybe TRBD1 (5 bases). Germline CDR1 and CDR2: SGHDN and FVKESK. The CDR3 has 14 amino acids. With 2 bases removed from V and 1 base from J, the gap between germline ends came to 8 bases. The CDR3 sequence is CASSQPGRNTEAFF. CDR3 in DNA: TGTGCCAGCAGCCAACCGGGGCGGAACACTGAAGCTTTCTTT.

V gene TRBV5-1 combines with J gene TRBJ2-2; D is undetermined. Per germline, CDR1 SGHRS and CDR2 YFSETQ. V was trimmed by 4 bases and J by 1 base, leaving 14 bases between them. This CDR3 spans 16 amino acids. DNA of the CDR3: TGCGCCAGCAGCCAGGAGACTCCACTGAACACCGGGGAGCTGTTTTTT. Protein: CASSQETPLNTGELFF.

V is TRBV5-6 and J is TRBJ2-7; 10 nucleotides align to TRBD2. Germline V gives CDR1 SGHDT, CDR2 YYEEEE. This CDR3 is built from 14 residues. Losses at the gene ends were 4 bases for V and 3 bases for J; bases not matched to a gene: 4. CDR3 amino acids: CASSLRTSGYEQYF. In nucleotides, the CDR3 is TGTGCCAGCAGCCTCCGGACTAGCGGCTACGAGCAGTACTTC.

The chain couples TRBV6-5 to TRBJ1-1; TRBD1 aligns across 8 bases. CDR3 length: 13 residues. From germline, CDR1 is MNHEY and CDR2 SVGAGI. Trimming removed 7 bases from V and 5 bases from J; junction bases left unmatched: 6. CDR3 region: CASTKDRATEAFF. The DNA for the CDR3 is TGTGCCAGCACTAAGGACAGGGCTACTGAAGCTTTCTTT.

V is TRBV7-3 and J is TRBJ1-1, with 8 positions matching TRBD1. The V gene's germline CDR1 is SGHTA and CDR2 FQGTGA. CDR3 length: 14 residues. V lost 4 bases, J lost 1 base, and 2 bases stayed unmatched. The CDR3 DNA is TGTGCCAGCAGCTCAGGGACAGGGAACACTGAAGCTTTCTTT. This translates into CASSSGTGNTEAFF. The full variable domain, rest sourced from reference TRBV7-3 and TRBJ1-1, is GAGVSQTPSNKVTEKGKYVELRCDPISGHTALYWYRQSLGQGPEFLIYFQGTGAADDSGLPNDRFFAVRPEGSVSTLKIQRTERGDSAVYLCASSSGTGNTEAFFGQGTRLTVV.

V gene TRBV14 combines with J gene TRBJ2-1; D gene unclear. V was shortened by 4 bases and J by 8 bases, with 15 bases between the two germline ends. The CDR3 extends over 14 amino acids. CDR1 and CDR2 (germline): SGHDN, FVKESK. For the CDR3, the DNA is TGTGCCAGCAGCCCTATACCTACCTGGGATGAGCAGTTCTTC. It translates to CASSPIPTWDEQFF.

The V and J genes are TRBV4-1 and TRBJ2-2; 7 bases line up with TRBD1. J was trimmed by 0 bases and V by 2 bases; bases with no gene match: 9. CDR1 and CDR2 from the germline V gene are MGHRA and YSYEKL. The CDR3 runs 18 residues. The CDR3 reads CASSQPLRTGPNTGELFF. The CDR3 bases are TGCGCCAGCAGCCAACCACTCCGGACAGGCCCGAACACCGGGGAGCTGTTTTTT.

The chain links TRBV18 to TRBJ1-1, with D maybe TRBD1 (6 bases). Germline CDR1 reads KGHSH; CDR2 reads LQKENI. CDR3 length: 14 amino acids. V was trimmed by 4 bases and J by 7 bases, leaving 16 bases between them. The CDR3 is CASSHTQGYGEAFF. In DNA form, the CDR3 reads TGTGCCAGCTCACATACACAGGGTTACGGTGAAGCTTTCTTT.

The V call is TRBV3-1 (or the pseudogene TRBV3-2), the J call TRBJ2-3, with 7 bases fitting TRBD2. The junction had 5 bases not matched to a gene; V was cut back by 2 bases and J by 9 bases. Germline V gene lookup returns CDR1 LGHDT and CDR2 YNNKEL (reference sequence). This CDR3 is 13 amino acids long. The CDR3 nucleotides read TGTGCCAGCAGCCAATCAAGGGAGGGAACGCAGTATTTT. It is translated as CASSQSREGTQYF.

This chain connects TRBV2 to TRBJ2-7; 8 bases match TRBD1. The ends lost 6 bases at V and 0 bases at J; junction bases unmatched: 10. Germline CDR1 SNHLY, CDR2 FYNNEI. CDR3 length equals 16 residues. CDR3 coding DNA: TGTGCCAGCAGGAGGGGGATGGGGACAGGCTCCTACGAGCAGTACTTC. Residues: CASRRGMGTGSYEQYF. Complete variable domain (other parts from reference TRBV2 and TRBJ2-7): EPEVTQTPSHQVTQMGQEVILRCVPISNHLYFYWYRQILGQKVEFLVSFYNNEISEKSEIFDDQFSVERPDGSNFTLKIRSTKLEDSAMYFCASRRGMGTGSYEQYFGPGTRLTVT.

The rearrangement uses TRBV7-9 and TRBJ1-1; D is undetermined. Germline CDR1 is SEHNR and CDR2 is FQNEAQ (reference sequence). V lost 3 bases to trimming and J lost 1 base, with 6 bases between them. The CDR3 totals 13 residues. The CDR3 loop is CASSLWQNTEAFF. The CDR3 DNA reads as TGTGCCAGCAGCTTGTGGCAGAACACTGAAGCTTTCTTT. The variable domain in full, with the rest retrieved from reference TRBV7-9 and TRBJ1-1, is DTGVSQNPRHKITKRGQNVTFRCDPISEHNRLYWYRQTLGQGPEFLTYFQNEAQLEKSRLLSDRFSAERPKGSFSTLEIQRTEQGDSAMYLCASSLWQNTEAFFGQGTRLTVV.

Concerning this clone: The identical CDR3 is also encoded by other nucleotide sequences in the sample. The chain has TRBV7-2 and TRBJ2-1; tentatively, D is TRBD1 (5 bases). The germline gives CDR1 SGHTA, CDR2 FQGNSA. Trimming cost V 5 bases and J 8 bases, with 16 bases left between them. The CDR3 runs to 14 residues. CDR3 region: CASSLRASTDEQFF. In DNA form, the CDR3 reads TGTGCCAGCAGCCTCAGGGCTAGTACGGATGAGCAGTTCTTC. Based on the CDR3 plus reference TRBV7-2 and TRBJ2-1, the full variable domain is GAGVSQSPSNKVTEKGKDVELRCDPISGHTALYWYRQSLGQGLEFLIYFQGNSAPDKSGLPSDRFSAERTGGSVSTLTIQRTQQEDSAVYLCASSLRASTDEQFFGPGTRLTVL.